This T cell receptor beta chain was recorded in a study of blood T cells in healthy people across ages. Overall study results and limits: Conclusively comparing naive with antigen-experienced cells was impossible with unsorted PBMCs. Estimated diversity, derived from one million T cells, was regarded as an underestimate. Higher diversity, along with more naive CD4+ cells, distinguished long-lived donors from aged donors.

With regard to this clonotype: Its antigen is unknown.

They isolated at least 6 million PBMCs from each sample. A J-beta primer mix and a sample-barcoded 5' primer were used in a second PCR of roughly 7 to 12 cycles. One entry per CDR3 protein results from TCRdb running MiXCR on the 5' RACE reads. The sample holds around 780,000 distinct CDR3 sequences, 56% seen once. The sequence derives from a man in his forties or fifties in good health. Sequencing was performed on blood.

The CDR3 here is CASSLRVSNEQYF. The DNA for the CDR3 is TGTGCCAGCAGTTTAAGGGTTTCGAACGAGCAGTACTTC. The J gene is TRBJ2-4, the V gene TRBV12-3 or TRBV12-4; D gene unclear. The J call may be in error: the DNA end matches TRBJ2-7 better. The CDR3 has 13 amino acids.